The clone carrying this TCR beta chain is a singleton in its sample. The target antigen is unknown. The sample comes from a study of shared clonotypes between healthy human individuals. General observations from the study: Memory subsets had estimated richness that was generally smaller than that of naive subsets.

Assay: immunoSEQ multiplex PCR; the TCRdb copy retains only in-frame clones and omits some. Of under 1,100,000 clones in the sample, around three quarters are singletons; the top ten hold roughly 0.57%. Germline assignment: CDR1 SNHLY and CDR2 FYNNEI. The J segment lost 4 bases and the V segment lost 5 bases, leaving 7 bases of the junction unmatched. The CDR3 covers 14 residues. Specimen: memory CD4+ T cells from PBMCs. Subset in this sample: CD45RA-negative fraction. This clonotype was sampled from a man in his late teens or twenties in good health. Some clones in this sample may be carry-over from other donors' samples. This chain connects TRBV2 to TRBJ1-2; TRBD1 agrees at 7 bases. The CDR3 bases are TGTGCCAGCAGTCTAGAGACAGGGTTCTATGGCTACACCTTC. Residues: CASSLETGFYGYTF. Combining the CDR3 with reference TRBV2 and TRBJ1-2 gives the whole variable domain EPEVTQTPSHQVTQMGQEVILRCVPISNHLYFYWYRQILGQKVEFLVSFYNNEISEKSEIFDDQFSVERPDGSNFTLKIRSTKLEDSAMYFCASSLETGFYGYTFGSGTRLTVV.